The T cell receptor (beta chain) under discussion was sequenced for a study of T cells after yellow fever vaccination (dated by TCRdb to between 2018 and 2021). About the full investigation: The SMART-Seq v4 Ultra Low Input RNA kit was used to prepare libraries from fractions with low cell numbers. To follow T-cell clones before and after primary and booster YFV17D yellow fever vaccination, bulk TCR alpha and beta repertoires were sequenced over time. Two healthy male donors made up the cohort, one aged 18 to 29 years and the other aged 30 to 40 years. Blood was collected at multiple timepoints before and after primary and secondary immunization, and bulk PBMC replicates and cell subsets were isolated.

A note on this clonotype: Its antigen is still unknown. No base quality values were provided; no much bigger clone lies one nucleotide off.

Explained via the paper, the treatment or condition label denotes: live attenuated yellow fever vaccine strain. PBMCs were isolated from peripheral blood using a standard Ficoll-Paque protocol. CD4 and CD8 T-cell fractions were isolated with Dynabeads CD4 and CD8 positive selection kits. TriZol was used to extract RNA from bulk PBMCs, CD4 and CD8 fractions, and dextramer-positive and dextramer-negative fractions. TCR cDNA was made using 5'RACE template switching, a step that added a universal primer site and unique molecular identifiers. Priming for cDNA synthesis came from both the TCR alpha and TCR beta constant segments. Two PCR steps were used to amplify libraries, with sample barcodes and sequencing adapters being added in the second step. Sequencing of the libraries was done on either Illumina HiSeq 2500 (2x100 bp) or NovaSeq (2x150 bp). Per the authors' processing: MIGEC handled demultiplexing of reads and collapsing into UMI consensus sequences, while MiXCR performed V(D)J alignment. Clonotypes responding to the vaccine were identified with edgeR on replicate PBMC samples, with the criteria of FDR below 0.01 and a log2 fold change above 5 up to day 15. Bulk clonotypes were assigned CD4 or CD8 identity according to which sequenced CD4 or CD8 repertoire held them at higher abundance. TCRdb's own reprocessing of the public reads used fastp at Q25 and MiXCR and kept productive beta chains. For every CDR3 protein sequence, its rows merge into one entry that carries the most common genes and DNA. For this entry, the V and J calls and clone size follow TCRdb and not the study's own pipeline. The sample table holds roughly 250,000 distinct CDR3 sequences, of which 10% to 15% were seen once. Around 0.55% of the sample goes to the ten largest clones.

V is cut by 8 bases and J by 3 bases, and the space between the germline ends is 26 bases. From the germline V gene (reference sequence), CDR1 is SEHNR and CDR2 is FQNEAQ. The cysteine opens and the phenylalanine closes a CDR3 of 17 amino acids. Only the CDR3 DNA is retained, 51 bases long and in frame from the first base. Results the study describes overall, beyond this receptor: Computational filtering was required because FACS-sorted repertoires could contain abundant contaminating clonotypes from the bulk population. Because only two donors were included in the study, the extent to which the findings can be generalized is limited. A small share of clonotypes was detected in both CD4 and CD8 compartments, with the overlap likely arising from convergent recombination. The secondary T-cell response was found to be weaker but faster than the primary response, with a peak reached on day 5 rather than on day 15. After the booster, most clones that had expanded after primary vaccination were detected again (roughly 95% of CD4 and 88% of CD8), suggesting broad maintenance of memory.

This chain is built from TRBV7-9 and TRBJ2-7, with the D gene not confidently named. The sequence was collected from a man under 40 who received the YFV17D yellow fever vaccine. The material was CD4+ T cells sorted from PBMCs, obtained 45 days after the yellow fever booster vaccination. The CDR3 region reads CASALLGKHGQHYEQYF. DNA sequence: TGTGCCAGCGCTCTCCTTGGGAAGCACGGGCAACACTACGAGCAGTACTTC.